This T cell receptor (beta chain) emerged from a study of cytomegalovirus exposure and HLA in healthy donors. Study details: When fewer than 500 donors were genotyped, about 81% of them were found to fall in the Caucasian-associated ancestry cluster.

The length of the CDR3 is 14 residues. Trimming took off 4 bases at V and 2 bases at J, with 9 bases between the two ends. Per germline, CDR1 SNHLY and CDR2 FYNNEI. Findings and caveats of the study: The study flagged 150 to 200 TCR beta chains as cytomegalovirus-associated. Fewer N-insertions (relative to the approximately 700-donor mean) were reportedly seen in an Asian-associated ancestry cluster in a later analysis.

Comments on this clone: No antigen is known for it.

Primers included in the PCR were 60 Vbeta and 13 Jbeta primers. Profiling relied on immunoSEQ multiplex PCR, and the TCRdb table lists in-frame clones only, not all of them. In the table there are 130,000 or so clones, roughly four fifths of which are singletons. The clonotype comes from a young woman in good health and CMV-seronegative. V usage is TRBV2 and J usage is TRBJ1-3, with D perhaps matching TRBD1 (5 bases). Sequencing used PBMCs. DNA of the CDR3: TGTGCCAGCAGTGGTGGAGGGGCTGGAAACACCATATATTTT. It codes for CASSGGGAGNTIYF.